The rows below give T cell receptor beta chains drawn from one sample of a study of blood T cell repertoires in COVID-19. Assay: immunoSEQ multiplex PCR; the TCRdb copy retains only in-frame clones and omits some. The data show roughly 320,000 clones, about nine tenths seen once. Sequencing was done on a sample of peripheral blood. Receptor source: a woman aged 30 to 39 with COVID-19, enrolled during active disease. Each CDR3 is given with its conserved first and last residue. Fields, in order: J gene, D gene, clone size, V gene, CDR3 length, CDR3 protein, CDR3 DNA. D genes are given only for firm matches. Clone size is stated in some rows and not others, as once, few, many or a class when expanded.

>TRBJ2-7|TRBD1|NA|TRBV3-1/TRBV3-2|12
CASSQQGAKQYF
TGTGCCAGCAGCCAGCAGGGGGCGAAGCAGTACTTC
>TRBJ2-7|TRBD1|NA|TRBV5-5|15
CASSEKDRENYEQYF
TGTGCCAGCAGCGAAAAAGACAGGGAAAATTACGAGCAGTACTTC
>TRBJ1-2|NA|NA|TRBV28|16
CASSSSTGFWAYGYTF
TGTGCCAGCAGTTCGAGCACAGGGTTTTGGGCCTATGGCTACACCTTC
>TRBJ2-1|TRBD2|NA|TRBV11-3|15
CASSLGSGVNNEQFF
TGTGCCAGCAGCTTAGGTAGCGGGGTTAACAATGAGCAGTTCTTC
>TRBJ1-2|NA|NA|TRBV19|13
CASSLREHYGYTF
TGTGCCAGTAGTCTGAGGGAGCACTATGGCTACACCTTC
>TRBJ2-1|TRBD2|few|TRBV10-1|13
CASSDRTSNEQFF
TGCGCCAGCAGTGATAGGACTAGCAATGAGCAGTTCTTC
>TRBJ1-2|NA|NA|TRBV30|14
CAWSVRGASRGYTF
TGTGCCTGGAGTGTTCGGGGGGCCAGCCGGGGCTACACCTTC
>TRBJ1-2|TRBD1|NA|TRBV7-9|14
CASSLDRGPYGYTF
TGTGCCAGCAGCTTAGACAGGGGGCCTTATGGCTACACCTTC
>TRBJ1-4|TRBD1|NA|TRBV6-5|13
CASSSYRGEKLFF
TGTGCCAGCAGTTCCTACAGGGGGGAAAAACTGTTTTTT
>TRBJ1-1|TRBD1|NA|TRBV7-9|14
CASNEWTGDSEAFF
TGTGCCAGCAACGAGTGGACAGGGGACTCTGAAGCTTTCTTT
>TRBJ1-2|NA|NA|TRBV12-3/TRBV12-4|13
CASSFRAGDGYTF
TGTGCCAGCAGTTTTAGGGCGGGGGATGGCTACACCTTC
>TRBJ2-3|NA|NA|TRBV12-3/TRBV12-4|13
CASSFSGTDTQYF
TGTGCCAGCAGTTTCTCGGGTACAGATACGCAGTATTTT
>TRBJ2-5|TRBD1|NA|TRBV5-6|13
CASSWDRVKTQYF
TGTGCCAGCAGCTGGGACAGGGTTAAGACCCAGTACTTC
>TRBJ1-3|NA|NA|TRBV5-1|12
CASSIDRSTIYF
TGCGCCAGCAGCATCGACAGGTCCACCATATATTTT
>TRBJ2-2|TRBD1|NA|TRBV9|15
CASSVGTGGTGELFF
TGTGCCAGCAGCGTAGGGACAGGGGGCACCGGGGAGCTGTTTTTT
>TRBJ1-2|NA|once|TRBV5-1|14
CASSPSGSNYGYTF
TGCGCCAGCAGCCCTTCGGGGTCCAACTATGGCTACACCTTC
>TRBJ2-7|TRBD2|NA|TRBV3-1/TRBV3-2|15
CASSRLGLAVSGQYF
TGTGCCAGCAGTCGCTTGGGACTAGCGGTGAGCGGGCAGTACTTC
>TRBJ2-2|TRBD2|NA|TRBV9|15
CASSFNSGGTGELFF
TGTGCCAGCAGCTTTAATAGCGGGGGCACCGGGGAGCTGTTTTTT
>TRBJ1-1|NA|NA|TRBV18|15
CASSPLSQGNTEAFF
TGTGCCAGCTCACCACTGTCTCAGGGGAACACTGAAGCTTTCTTT
>TRBJ2-1|NA|NA|TRBV11-2|15
CATQTGRGSYNEQFF
TGTGCCACCCAAACAGGGCGAGGCTCCTACAATGAGCAGTTCTTC
>TRBJ1-4|NA|once|TRBV5-6|15
CASRQAAVANEKLFF
TGTGCCAGCAGGCAAGCAGCGGTGGCTAATGAAAAACTGTTTTTT
>TRBJ1-2|NA|NA|TRBV10-3|15
CAVRGGGRIDYGYTF
TGTGCCGTGAGAGGCGGGGGCCGGATTGACTATGGCTACACCTTC
>TRBJ2-1|NA|once|TRBV25-1|12
CASSDGGNEQFF
TGTGCCAGCAGTGACGGGGGCAATGAGCAGTTCTTC
>TRBJ2-2|NA|NA|TRBV6-2/TRBV6-3|14
CASSSGQNTGELFF
TGTGCCAGCAGTTCGGGTCAGAACACCGGGGAGCTGTTTTTT
>TRBJ2-1|NA|NA|TRBV7-2|13
CASSPDWINEQFF
TGTGCCAGCAGCCCGGACTGGATTAATGAGCAGTTCTTC
>TRBJ2-3|NA|few|TRBV18|15
CASSRDTVGQNTQYF
TGTGCCAGCTCAAGGGACACAGTGGGTCAGAATACGCAGTATTTT
>TRBJ1-1|NA|NA|TRBV19|14
CASSRWGGDTEAFF
TGTGCCAGTAGTAGGTGGGGGGGGGACACTGAAGCTTTCTTT
>TRBJ1-6|NA|NA|TRBV27|16
CASSLSSGLRNSPLHF
TGTGCCAGCAGTTTATCGTCGGGTTTACGGAATTCACCCCTCCACTTT
>TRBJ2-3|NA|NA|TRBV19|14
CASRPGGEADTQYF
TGTGCCAGTCGACCAGGAGGGGAAGCAGATACGCAGTATTTT
>TRBJ1-1|TRBD1|NA|TRBV7-2|15
CASSPGTGWNTEAFF
TGTGCCAGCAGCCCGGGGACAGGTTGGAACACTGAAGCTTTCTTT
>TRBJ2-3|TRBD1|NA|TRBV6-2/TRBV6-3|16
CASSWPDRVGTDTQYF
TGTGCCAGCAGTTGGCCGGACAGGGTCGGCACAGATACGCAGTATTTT
>TRBJ1-4|TRBD1|NA|TRBV7-8|17
CASSIGDRGSTNEKLFF
TGTGCCAGCAGCATTGGGGACAGGGGGTCCACTAATGAAAAACTGTTTTTT
>TRBJ1-1|TRBD1|NA|TRBV10-3|13
CAISEDRVTEAFF
TGTGCCATCAGTGAAGACAGGGTCACTGAAGCTTTCTTT
>TRBJ1-5|TRBD1|once|TRBV27|15
CASSYGTGGFQPQHF
TGTGCCAGCAGTTACGGGACAGGGGGTTTTCAGCCCCAGCATTTT
>TRBJ1-1|NA|NA|TRBV5-1|11
CASRGPRGAFF
TGCGCCAGCAGAGGGCCACGGGGAGCTTTCTTT
>TRBJ1-1|NA|NA|TRBV5-5|15
CASSLASHMNTEAFF
TGTGCCAGCAGCCTGGCGTCTCACATGAACACTGAAGCTTTCTTT
>TRBJ2-7|TRBD2|NA|TRBV27|15
CASSPRTSGGYEQYF
TGTGCCAGCAGTCCCAGGACTAGCGGGGGCTACGAGCAGTACTTC
>TRBJ1-1|NA|NA|TRBV7-2|15
CASVGLGVPNTEAFF
TGTGCCAGCGTCGGACTGGGCGTCCCGAACACTGAAGCTTTCTTT
>TRBJ1-4|TRBD1|once|TRBV4-1|14
CASSLGQGGEKLFF
TGCGCCAGCAGCCTGGGACAGGGTGGTGAAAAACTGTTTTTT
>TRBJ1-1|NA|NA|TRBV6-5|14
CASSYTRGRAEAFF
TGTGCCAGCAGTTACACTCGGGGGAGGGCTGAAGCTTTCTTT
>TRBJ2-1|TRBD2|NA|TRBV27|16
CASSLLSSGGRNEQFF
TGTGCCAGCAGTTTACTCAGTAGCGGGGGGAGGAATGAGCAGTTCTTC
>TRBJ2-3|NA|few|TRBV5-4|16
CASSLGAGWGPDTQYF
TGTGCCAGCAGCTTGGGGGCGGGGTGGGGTCCAGATACGCAGTATTTT
>TRBJ1-1|NA|once|TRBV5-1|14
CASSLGGSGTEAFF
TGCGCCAGCAGCTTGGGAGGAAGTGGGACTGAAGCTTTCTTT
>TRBJ1-2|NA|NA|TRBV29-1|12
CSVPSRGTGYTF
TGCAGCGTTCCAAGCCGGGGGACGGGCTACACCTTC
>TRBJ1-1|TRBD1|NA|TRBV6-5|14
CASSLGTGFTEAFF
TGTGCCAGCAGTCTGGGGACAGGGTTCACTGAAGCTTTCTTT